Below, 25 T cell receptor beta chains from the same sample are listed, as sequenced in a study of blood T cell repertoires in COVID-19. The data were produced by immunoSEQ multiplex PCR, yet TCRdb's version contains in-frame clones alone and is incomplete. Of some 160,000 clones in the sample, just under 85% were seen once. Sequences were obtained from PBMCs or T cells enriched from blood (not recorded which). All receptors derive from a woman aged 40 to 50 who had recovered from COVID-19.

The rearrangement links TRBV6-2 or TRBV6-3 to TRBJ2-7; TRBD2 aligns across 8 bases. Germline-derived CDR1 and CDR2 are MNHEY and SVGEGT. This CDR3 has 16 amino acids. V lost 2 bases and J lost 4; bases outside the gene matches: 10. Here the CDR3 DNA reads TGTGCCAGCAGTTACGGTTTCGGCGGCGGGAGGTACGAGCAGTACTTC. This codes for CASSYGFGGGRYEQYF.

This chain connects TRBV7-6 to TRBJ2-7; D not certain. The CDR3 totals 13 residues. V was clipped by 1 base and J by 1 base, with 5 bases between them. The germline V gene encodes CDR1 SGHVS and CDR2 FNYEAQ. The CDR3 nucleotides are TGTGCCAGCAGCTTAGAACAGTCCTACGAGCAGTACTTC. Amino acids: CASSLEQSYEQYF.

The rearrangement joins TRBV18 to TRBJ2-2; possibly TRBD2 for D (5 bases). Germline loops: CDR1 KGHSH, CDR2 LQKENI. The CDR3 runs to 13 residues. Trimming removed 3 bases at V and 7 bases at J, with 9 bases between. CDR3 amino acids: CASSPIGSGELFF. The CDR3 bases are TGTGCCAGCTCACCGATTGGGAGCGGGGAGCTGTTTTTT.

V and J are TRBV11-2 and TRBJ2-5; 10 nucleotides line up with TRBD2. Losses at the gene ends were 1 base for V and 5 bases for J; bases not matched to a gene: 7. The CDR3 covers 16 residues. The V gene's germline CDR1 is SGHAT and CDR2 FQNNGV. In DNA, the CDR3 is TGTGCCAGCAGCTTAGGGAGTAGCGGGGGGTTGGAGACCCAGTACTTC. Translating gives CASSLGSSGGLETQYF.

In DNA form, the CDR3 reads TGTGCCAGCAGCGTAGCTCCCGGGGTTGACTATGGCTACACCTTC. Its translation: CASSVAPGVDYGYTF. The chain uses TRBV9 and TRBJ1-2; D is undetermined. Trimming stripped 0 bases from V and 3 bases from J, with 12 bases between. CDR1 is SGDLS, CDR2 YYNGEE, per germline. The CDR3 is made up of 15 amino acids.

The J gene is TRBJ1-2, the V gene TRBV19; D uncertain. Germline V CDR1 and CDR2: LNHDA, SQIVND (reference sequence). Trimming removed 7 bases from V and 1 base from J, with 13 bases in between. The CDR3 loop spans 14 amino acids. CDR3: CASKELDNNYGYTF. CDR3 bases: TGTGCCAGTAAAGAACTCGACAATAACTATGGCTACACCTTC. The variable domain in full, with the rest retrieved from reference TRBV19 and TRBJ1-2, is DGGITQSPKYLFRKEGQNVTLSCEQNLNHDAMYWYRQDPGQGLRLIYYSQIVNDFQKGDIAEGYSVSREKKESFPLTVTSAQKNPTAFYLCASKELDNNYGYTFGSGTRLTVV.

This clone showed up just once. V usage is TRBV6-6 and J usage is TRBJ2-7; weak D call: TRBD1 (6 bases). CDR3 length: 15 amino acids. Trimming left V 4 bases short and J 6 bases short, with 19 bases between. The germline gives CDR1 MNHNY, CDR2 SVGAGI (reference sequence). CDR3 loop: CASSSDRLWVFEQYF. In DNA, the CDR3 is TGTGCCAGCAGTTCCGACAGGCTATGGGTGTTCGAGCAGTACTTC.

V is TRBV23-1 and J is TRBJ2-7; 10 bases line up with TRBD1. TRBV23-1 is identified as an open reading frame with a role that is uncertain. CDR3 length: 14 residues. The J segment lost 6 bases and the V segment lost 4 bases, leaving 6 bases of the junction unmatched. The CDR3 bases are TGCGCCAGCAGTCCGGGACAGGGGAGAGGCGAGCAGTACTTC. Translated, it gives CASSPGQGRGEQYF.

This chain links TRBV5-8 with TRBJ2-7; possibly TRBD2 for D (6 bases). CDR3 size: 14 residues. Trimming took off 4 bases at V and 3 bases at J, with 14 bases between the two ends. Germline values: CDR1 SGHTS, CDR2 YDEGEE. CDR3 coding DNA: TGTGCCAGCAGCCCGCCGGGAGACAACTACGAGCAGTACTTC. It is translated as CASSPPGDNYEQYF.

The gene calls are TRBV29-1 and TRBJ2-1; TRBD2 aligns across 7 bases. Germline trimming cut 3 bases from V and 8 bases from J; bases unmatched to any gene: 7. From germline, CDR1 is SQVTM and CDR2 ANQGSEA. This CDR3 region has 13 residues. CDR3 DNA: TGCAGCGTTGAGGGGAGCGGGGCCCATGAGCAGTTCTTC. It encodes CSVEGSGAHEQFF.

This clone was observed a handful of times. CDR3 loop: CASSLVMYYGYTF. The CDR3 bases are TGTGCCAGCAGCTTAGTTATGTACTATGGCTACACCTTC. The rearrangement uses TRBV7-2 and TRBJ1-2; D not resolved. Germline lookup yields CDR1 SGHTA and CDR2 FQGNSA. The CDR3 totals 13 residues. V was cut by 1 base and J by 3 bases, with 6 bases left in between.

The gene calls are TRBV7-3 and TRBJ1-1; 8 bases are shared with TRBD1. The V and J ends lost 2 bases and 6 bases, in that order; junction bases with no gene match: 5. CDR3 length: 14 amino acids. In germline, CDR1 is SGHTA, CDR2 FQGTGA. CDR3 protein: CASSLQGARSEAFF. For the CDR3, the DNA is TGTGCCAGCAGCTTACAGGGGGCGCGGTCTGAAGCTTTCTTT.

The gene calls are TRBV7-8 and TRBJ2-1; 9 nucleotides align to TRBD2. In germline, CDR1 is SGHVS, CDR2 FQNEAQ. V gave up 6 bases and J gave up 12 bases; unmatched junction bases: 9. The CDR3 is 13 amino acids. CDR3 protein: CASSSTSGLSQFF. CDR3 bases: TGTGCCAGCAGTTCGACTAGCGGATTATCGCAGTTCTTC.

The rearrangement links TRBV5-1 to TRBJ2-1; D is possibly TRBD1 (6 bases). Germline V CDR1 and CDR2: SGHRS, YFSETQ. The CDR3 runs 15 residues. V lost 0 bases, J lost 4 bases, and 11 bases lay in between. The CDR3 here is CASSLGQGRYNEQFF. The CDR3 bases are TGCGCCAGCAGCTTGGGTCAGGGGCGGTACAATGAGCAGTTCTTC. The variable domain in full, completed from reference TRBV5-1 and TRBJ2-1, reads KAGVTQTPRYLIKTRGQQVTLSCSPISGHRSVSWYQQTPGQGLQFLFEYFSETQRNKGNFPGRFSGRQFSNSRSEMNVSTLELGDSALYLCASSLGQGRYNEQFFGPGTRLTVL.

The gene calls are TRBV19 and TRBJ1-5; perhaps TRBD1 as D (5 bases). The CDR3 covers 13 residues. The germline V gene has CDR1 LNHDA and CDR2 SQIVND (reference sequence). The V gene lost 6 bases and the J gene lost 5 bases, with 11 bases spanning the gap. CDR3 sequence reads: CASSGGIHQPQHF. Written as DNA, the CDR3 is TGTGCCAGTAGCGGGGGGATCCATCAGCCCCAGCATTTT. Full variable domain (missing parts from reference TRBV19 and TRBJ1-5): DGGITQSPKYLFRKEGQNVTLSCEQNLNHDAMYWYRQDPGQGLRLIYYSQIVNDFQKGDIAEGYSVSREKKESFPLTVTSAQKNPTAFYLCASSGGIHQPQHFGDGTRLSIL.

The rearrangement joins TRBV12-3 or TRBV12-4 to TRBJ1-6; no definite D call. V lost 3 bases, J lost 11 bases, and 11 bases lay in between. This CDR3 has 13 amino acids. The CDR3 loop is CASSFRPGTPLHF. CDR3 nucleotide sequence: TGTGCCAGCAGTTTCCGCCCCGGTACACCCCTCCACTTT.

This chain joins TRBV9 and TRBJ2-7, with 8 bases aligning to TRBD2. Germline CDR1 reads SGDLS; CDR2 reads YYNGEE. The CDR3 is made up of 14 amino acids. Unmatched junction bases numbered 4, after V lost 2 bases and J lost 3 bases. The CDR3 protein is CASSVDLAGYEQYF. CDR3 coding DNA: TGTGCCAGCAGCGTTGATCTAGCGGGCTACGAGCAGTACTTC.

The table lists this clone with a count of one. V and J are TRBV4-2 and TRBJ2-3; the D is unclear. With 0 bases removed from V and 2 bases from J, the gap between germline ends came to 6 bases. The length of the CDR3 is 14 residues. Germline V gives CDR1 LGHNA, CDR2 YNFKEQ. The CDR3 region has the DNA TGTGCCAGCAGCCAAGACACAAACACAGATACGCAGTATTTT. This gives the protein CASSQDTNTDTQYF.

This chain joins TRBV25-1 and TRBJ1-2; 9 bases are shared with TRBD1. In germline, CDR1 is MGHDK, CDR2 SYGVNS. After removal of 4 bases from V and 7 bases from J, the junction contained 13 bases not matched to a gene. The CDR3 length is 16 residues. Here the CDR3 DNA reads TGTGCCAGCAGTGTTCCAGGAGGGACAGGGTCCTCTGGCTACACCTTC. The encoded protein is CASSVPGGTGSSGYTF.

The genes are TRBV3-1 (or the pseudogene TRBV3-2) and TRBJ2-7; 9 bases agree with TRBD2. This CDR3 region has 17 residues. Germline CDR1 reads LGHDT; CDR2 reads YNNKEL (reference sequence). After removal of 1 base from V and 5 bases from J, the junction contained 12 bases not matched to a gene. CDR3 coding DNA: TGTGCCAGCAGCCAAGTATCCCTAGCGGGGAACGGGGACGAGCAGTACTTC. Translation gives CASSQVSLAGNGDEQYF.

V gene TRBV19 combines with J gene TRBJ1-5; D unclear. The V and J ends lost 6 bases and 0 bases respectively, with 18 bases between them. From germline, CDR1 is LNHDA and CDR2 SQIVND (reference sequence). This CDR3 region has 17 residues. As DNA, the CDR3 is TGTGCCAGTAGCCTAGGCCGGGGTTTATATAGCAATCAGCCCCAGCATTTT. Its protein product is CASSLGRGLYSNQPQHF.

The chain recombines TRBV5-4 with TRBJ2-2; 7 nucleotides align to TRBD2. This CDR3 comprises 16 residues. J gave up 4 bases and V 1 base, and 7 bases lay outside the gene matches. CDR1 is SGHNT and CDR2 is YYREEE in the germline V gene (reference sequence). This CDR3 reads CASSLMGGELTGELFF. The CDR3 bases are TGTGCCAGCAGCTTGATGGGAGGGGAACTCACCGGGGAGCTGTTTTTT.

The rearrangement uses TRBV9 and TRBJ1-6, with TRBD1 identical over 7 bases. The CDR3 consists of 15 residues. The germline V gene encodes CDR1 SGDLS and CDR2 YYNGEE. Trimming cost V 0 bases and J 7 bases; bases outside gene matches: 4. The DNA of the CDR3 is TGTGCCAGCAGCGTAGCGACAGGGTGGAATTCACCCCTCCACTTT. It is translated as CASSVATGWNSPLHF.

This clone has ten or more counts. The CDR3 protein is CASSDGTSDLNEQFF. In DNA form, the CDR3 reads TGTGCCAGCAGTGACGGCACTAGCGACCTCAATGAGCAGTTCTTC. This chain joins TRBV6-4 and TRBJ2-1; 7 bases agree with TRBD2. Germline CDR1 and CDR2: MRHNA and SNTAGT. J lost 6 bases, V lost 2 bases, and 7 bases had no gene match. The CDR3 is 15 residues long.

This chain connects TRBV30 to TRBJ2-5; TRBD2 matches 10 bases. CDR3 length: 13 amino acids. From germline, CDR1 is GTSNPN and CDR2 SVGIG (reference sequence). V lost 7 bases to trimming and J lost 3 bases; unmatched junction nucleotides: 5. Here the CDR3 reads CALTLAGEETQYF. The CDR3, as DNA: TGTGCCTTGACTCTAGCGGGAGAAGAGACCCAGTACTTC.